This paragraph reports one TCR beta chain. Germline values: CDR1 MRHNA, CDR2 SNTAGT. Deletions cut 10 bases from V and 6 bases from J, with 19 bases between. The CDR3 totals 14 residues. These data are taken from a study of T cell changes during pregnancy in multiple sclerosis. Libraries were prepared by immunoSEQ multiplex PCR; TCRdb keeps only in-frame clonotypes and omits some of them. Seen here are roughly 24,000 clones, roughly 87% observed once, and the top ten hold roughly 8.4%. The chain links TRBV6-4 to TRBJ2-1, with D perhaps matching TRBD2 (6 bases). The origin of this receptor is a female donor with multiple sclerosis, enrolled in a pregnancy study. The source material was CD8+ T cells from peripheral blood mononuclear cells, sampled after pregnancy. The CDR3 nucleotides read TGTGCCACCGCAGCGGAGGGAGGTGGCAATGAGCAGTTCTTC. It translates to CATAAEGGGNEQFF.